These T cell receptor beta chains were read from a single sample in a study of blood T cells in healthy people across ages. A single record per CDR3 protein comes from TCRdb applying MiXCR to the 5' RACE reads. The repertoire holds fewer than 1 million distinct CDR3 sequences, with 44% as singletons. Specimen: blood. These receptors all stem from a man in his fifties or sixties in good health. Each CDR3 is given with its conserved first and last residue. A D gene is named only where the DNA matches it firmly. Only part of the rows carry a size: once, few, many, or a class if the clone is expanded.

TRBD1,few,TRBV5-5,TRBJ2-3,TGTGCCAGCAGCTTGTTGGGACAGCCCACAGATACGCAGTATTTT,CASSLLGQPTDTQYF
TRBD2,NA,TRBV28,TRBJ2-7,TGTGCCAGCAGTGACCCTAGCGGGGGGTACGTCGAGCAGTACTTC,CASSDPSGGYVEQYF
TRBD1,NA,TRBV20-1,TRBJ2-7,TGCAGTGCTAGAGATCCGGCAGGGGGTGGATACGAGCAGTACTTC,CSARDPAGGGYEQYF
NA,once,TRBV6-1,TRBJ2-5,TGTGCCAGCAGTGGACAGGAGAAAGGGACCCAGTACTTC,CASSGQEKGTQYF
TRBD2,NA,TRBV9,TRBJ2-2,TGTGCCAGCACCGGGACTAGCGGGGCTGGAGGGGAGCTGTTTTTT,CASTGTSGAGGELFF
NA,few,TRBV5-5,TRBJ2-7,TGTGCCAGCAGCTTGGAACTAGTCTACGAGCAGTACTTC,CASSLELVYEQYF
NA,NA,TRBV5-1,TRBJ1-5,TGCGCCAGCAGTGGGGGGAGCAATCAGCCCCAGCATTTT,CASSGGSNQPQHF
TRBD2,NA,TRBV7-2,TRBJ2-7,TGTGCCAGCAGCTCCTATAGCGGGGGGAACAATGAGCAGTACTTC,CASSSYSGGNNEQYF
TRBD2,few,TRBV27,TRBJ2-3,TGTGCCAGCAAGATAGCGGGGTGGACAGATACGCAGTATTTT,CASKIAGWTDTQYF
NA,NA,TRBV7-6,TRBJ1-1,TGTGCCAGCAGCTCATTTCTCGGCACTGAAGCTTTCTTT,CASSSFLGTEAFF
NA,once,TRBV21-1,TRBJ1-2,TGTGCCAGCTGGAAGGGGGCGCATGACCCATCGGGAGGCTACACCTTC,CASWKGAHDPSGGYTF
TRBD1,NA,TRBV12-3/TRBV12-4,TRBJ1-1,TGTGCCAGCAGTCTCGGACAGGGTTTAATGAACACTGAAGCTTTCTTT,CASSLGQGLMNTEAFF
TRBD2,NA,TRBV9,TRBJ2-3,TGTGCCAGCAGCGCGACTAGCGGGGGTCGGCCAGATACGCAGTATTTT,CASSATSGGRPDTQYF
TRBD2,NA,TRBV7-9,TRBJ2-5,TGTGCCACGAGTTTGGGACTAGCGAAAGAGACCCAGTACTTC,CATSLGLAKETQYF
TRBD2,NA,TRBV24-1,TRBJ2-5,TGTGCCACCAGTGACCCGGGACTAGCGATCGAGACCCAGTACTTC,CATSDPGLAIETQYF
TRBD1,few,TRBV6-2/TRBV6-3,TRBJ1-6,TGTGCCAGCAGTACCCTTTTGAAGGGGGCGAATTCACCCCTCCACTTT,CASSTLLKGANSPLHF
NA,NA,TRBV20-1,TRBJ2-4,TGCAGTGCTTGGGGGAGGCTTGAGCAGTACTTC,CSAWGRLEQYF
NA,few,TRBV4-3,TRBJ2-6,TGCGCCAGCAGCTTAGGGAGGCGGAGCTCTGGGGCCAACGTCCTGACTTTC,CASSLGRRSSGANVLTF
NA,NA,TRBV7-2,TRBJ1-2,TGTGCCAGCAGCTCAGAGGCGGCTGCCTATGGCTACACCTTC,CASSSEAAAYGYTF
TRBD1,NA,TRBV6-5,TRBJ2-7,TGTGCCAGCAGTTACAACAGGGGGCAGGGCGAGCAGTACTTC,CASSYNRGQGEQYF
NA,few,TRBV18,TRBJ2-5,TGTGCCAGCTCACCACTAATGACGGCCGAAGAGACCCAGTACTTC,CASSPLMTAEETQYF
NA,few,TRBV20-1,TRBJ2-3,TGCAGTGCTAGAGATCGAAGTATGGGCACAGATACGCAGTATTTT,CSARDRSMGTDTQYF
TRBD1,NA,TRBV29-1,TRBJ2-5,TGCAGCGTTCGGACAGGGGCCCGATCACAAGAGACCCAGTACTTC,CSVRTGARSQETQYF
NA,NA,TRBV12-3/TRBV12-4,TRBJ2-5,TGTGCCAGCAGTTTTAGAAGTCCCAGCCAAGAGACCCAGTACTTC,CASSFRSPSQETQYF
NA,NA,TRBV2,TRBJ1-2,TGTGCCAGCAGCCTCGGACTCCCGGGGGATGGCTACACCTTC,CASSLGLPGDGYTF
TRBD2,NA,TRBV20-1,TRBJ2-3,TGCAGTGCTAGACTCCTAGCGGGGGGCACAGATACGCAGTATTTT,CSARLLAGGTDTQYF
NA,few,TRBV30,TRBJ2-7,TGTGCCTGGAGTGTGTATTCCTACGAGCAGTACTTC,CAWSVYSYEQYF
NA,NA,TRBV28,TRBJ1-1,TGTGCCAGCAGGGAACAGGGAGTCACTGAAGCTTTCTTT,CASREQGVTEAFF
NA,NA,TRBV29-1,TRBJ2-7,TGCAGCGTTGAGAGTGGAAGGGGAGCTAACGAGCAGTACTTC,CSVESGRGANEQYF
NA,NA,TRBV20-1,TRBJ2-1,TGCAGTGCTAGAGTGCGGCGGGAAGGGTACAATGAGCAGTTCTTC,CSARVRREGYNEQFF
TRBD2,NA,TRBV7-3,TRBJ2-1,TGTGCCAGCAGCTCGACTAGCGGCGCCTACTCCTACAATGAGCAGTTCTTC,CASSSTSGAYSYNEQFF
NA,NA,TRBV6-6,TRBJ2-1,TGTGCCAGCAGTTACTCAACAAATGAGCAGTTCTTC,CASSYSTNEQFF
TRBD1,NA,TRBV11-3,TRBJ2-5,TGTGCCAGCAGCTTACAGTCCCGGGACAGATTCCAAGAGACCCAGTACTTC,CASSLQSRDRFQETQYF
NA,few,TRBV7-6,TRBJ2-4,TGTGCCAGCAGCTTAACACCGGCCGGGGACATTCAGTACTTC,CASSLTPAGDIQYF
NA,few,TRBV11-3,TRBJ1-1,TGTGCCAGCAGCCCCGGGAGAGGGCGGAGGGAGAACACTGAAGCTTTCTTT,CASSPGRGRRENTEAFF
TRBD1,NA,TRBV6-6,TRBJ1-2,TGTGCCAGCCTTTCCCCGGGACAGTACTATGGCTACACCTTC,CASLSPGQYYGYTF
NA,few,TRBV7-9,TRBJ2-7,TGTGCCAGCAGCAAAAAGGGCGGGTCACCCTACGAGCAGTACTTC,CASSKKGGSPYEQYF
TRBD2,NA,TRBV20-1,TRBJ2-2,TGCAGTGCTGGAAGTCCTAGCGGGGGGGGAACCGGGGAGCTGTTTTTT,CSAGSPSGGGTGELFF
NA,few,TRBV7-2,TRBJ2-7,TGTGCCAGCAGCTTAGAGTCAGGACTTAGCTCCTACGAGCAGTACTTC,CASSLESGLSSYEQYF
NA,NA,TRBV4-1,TRBJ1-2,TGCGCCAGCAGCCAAGTCTCAGGCTACTATGGCTACACCTTC,CASSQVSGYYGYTF
NA,few,TRBV3-1,TRBJ2-7,TGTGCCAGCAGCCAAGAGGGGGTTCACGAGCAGTACTTC,CASSQEGVHEQYF
NA,NA,TRBV2,TRBJ1-5,TGTGCCAGCAGTGAAGAGGGGACTAGCAATCAGCCCCAGCATTTT,CASSEEGTSNQPQHF
TRBD2,NA,TRBV27,TRBJ2-7,TGTGCCAGCAGTCCCCCCCTTAGCGGGGGCCTCTCCTACGAGCAGTACTTC,CASSPPLSGGLSYEQYF
NA,NA,TRBV29-1,TRBJ2-1,TGCAGCGTTGTTGCGAGGTTACAGGGTGAGCAGTTCTTC,CSVVARLQGEQFF
NA,NA,TRBV24-1,TRBJ2-7,TGTGCAAGACCACACTACGAGCAGTACTTC,CARPHYEQYF
TRBD1,NA,TRBV4-1,TRBJ1-1,TGCGCCAGCAGCCAACGCAGGACAGGGTTGAACACTGAAGCTTTCTTT,CASSQRRTGLNTEAFF
NA,few,TRBV20-1,TRBJ2-7,TGCAGTGCTAGAGGCCCTATTTGGTCTCACGAGCAGTACTTC,CSARGPIWSHEQYF
NA,NA,TRBV20-1,TRBJ2-7,TGCAGTGCTAGACTCGGGGGAGGACAGAGCTCCTACAATGAGCAGTACTTC,CSARLGGGQSSYNEQYF
NA,few,TRBV7-8,TRBJ1-2,TGTGCCAGCAGCTATCAGGGGTTGGTGGGCTACACCTTC,CASSYQGLVGYTF
TRBD1,few,TRBV25-1,TRBJ2-7,TGTGCCAGCAGTGGGACAGGCGGCTCCTACAATGAGCAGTACTTC,CASSGTGGSYNEQYF
TRBD2,NA,TRBV12-3/TRBV12-4,TRBJ2-1,TGTGCCAGCAGTTTAAGGCGGGGGGCCAACAATGAGCAGTTCTTC,CASSLRRGANNEQFF
NA,few,TRBV12-3/TRBV12-4,TRBJ2-1,TGTGCCAGCAGTTTAGCGGGCAGGGAGGCCTACAATGAGCAGTTCTTC,CASSLAGREAYNEQFF
NA,few,TRBV6-2/TRBV6-3,TRBJ1-4,TGTGCCAGCAGTTACCTTCCGCCTGAAAAACTGTTTTTT,CASSYLPPEKLFF
NA,NA,TRBV20-1,TRBJ2-7,TGCAGTGCTAGAGATTGGGGGCCCTACGAGCAGTACTTC,CSARDWGPYEQYF
NA,few,TRBV9,TRBJ2-5,TGTGCCAGCAGCGACACGGGAACAGAGACCCAGTACTTC,CASSDTGTETQYF
NA,few,TRBV7-2,TRBJ2-3,TGTGCCAGCAGCTTCAGCCCAAATACGCAGTATTTT,CASSFSPNTQYF
NA,few,TRBV6-5,TRBJ2-7,TGTGCCAGCAGTATGTCCCCCGCTAGTTTGACCTACGAGCAGTACTTC,CASSMSPASLTYEQYF